This is a list of T cell receptor beta chains from one sample in a study of T-cell reconstitution after alpha-beta-depleted transplantation in children. One entry per CDR3 protein, called by TCRdb with MiXCR from the PCR reads. The table lists about 310,000 distinct CDR3 sequences, approximately 23% of them singletons. The sequences come from PBMCs, mostly from graft donor cells, collected 180 days after TCRalphabeta/CD19-depleted stem cell transplant. Source of these receptors: a male patient aged 5 to 17 who had a stem cell transplant for acute lymphoblastic leukemia, so the T cells may come from the graft donor. Each CDR3 is given with its conserved first and last residue. D genes are given only for firm matches. Not all rows give a size; the values are once, few, many and, for expanded clones, a class.

cdr3_aa: CASSLGLFYTDTQYF
cdr3_nt: TGTGCCAGCAGTTTAGGTCTTTTTTACACAGATACGCAGTATTTT
j_call: TRBJ2-3
cdr3_length: 15
v_call: TRBV27
clone_size: once
d_call: NA

cdr3_aa: CASSYGAGDPDTQYF
cdr3_nt: TGTGCCAGCAGTTACGGCGCGGGAGACCCAGATACGCAGTATTTT
j_call: TRBJ2-3
cdr3_length: 15
v_call: TRBV6-5
clone_size: few
d_call: TRBD2

cdr3_aa: CSASPRDRDPAFYNEQFF
cdr3_nt: TGCAGTGCTAGCCCTCGTGACAGGGATCCCGCCTTCTACAATGAGCAGTTCTTC
j_call: TRBJ2-1
cdr3_length: 18
v_call: TRBV20-1
clone_size: NA
d_call: TRBD1

cdr3_aa: CASSPDRNYGYTF
cdr3_nt: TGTGCCAGCAGCCCCGACAGGAACTATGGCTACACCTTC
j_call: TRBJ1-2
cdr3_length: 13
v_call: TRBV11-2
clone_size: NA
d_call: NA

cdr3_aa: CASSERTQETQYF
cdr3_nt: TGCGCCAGCAGCGAAAGGACCCAAGAGACCCAGTACTTC
j_call: TRBJ2-5
cdr3_length: 13
v_call: TRBV5-1
clone_size: NA
d_call: NA

cdr3_aa: CATKGDVEDLNTEAFF
cdr3_nt: TGTGCCACCAAGGGTGATGTTGAGGACCTTAACACTGAAGCTTTCTTT
j_call: TRBJ1-1
cdr3_length: 16
v_call: TRBV24-1
clone_size: NA
d_call: NA

cdr3_aa: CSASRLNGADGYTF
cdr3_nt: TGCAGTGCTTCGAGACTTAATGGCGCAGATGGCTACACCTTC
j_call: TRBJ1-2
cdr3_length: 14
v_call: TRBV20-1
clone_size: NA
d_call: NA

cdr3_aa: CASSLPGLSSYEQYF
cdr3_nt: TGCGCCAGCAGCCTCCCGGGACTAAGCTCCTACGAGCAGTACTTC
j_call: TRBJ2-7
cdr3_length: 15
v_call: TRBV4-1
clone_size: NA
d_call: TRBD2

cdr3_aa: CASSQTGGAGANVLTF
cdr3_nt: TGTGCCAGCAGCCAAACAGGGGGCGCTGGGGCCAACGTCCTGACTTTC
j_call: TRBJ2-6
cdr3_length: 16
v_call: TRBV7-3
clone_size: NA
d_call: TRBD1

cdr3_aa: CASSRGEKLFF
cdr3_nt: TGTGCCAGCAGTCGTGGTGAAAAACTGTTTTTT
j_call: TRBJ1-4
cdr3_length: 11
v_call: TRBV7-6
clone_size: NA
d_call: NA

cdr3_aa: CASSLEAIVTNEQFF
cdr3_nt: TGTGCCAGCAGTTTAGAAGCGATCGTAACGAATGAGCAGTTCTTC
j_call: TRBJ2-1
cdr3_length: 15
v_call: TRBV12-3/TRBV12-4
clone_size: many
d_call: NA

cdr3_aa: CASSQVGPPVTDTQYF
cdr3_nt: TGCGCCAGCAGCCAAGTGGGACCGCCCGTCACAGATACGCAGTATTTT
j_call: TRBJ2-3
cdr3_length: 16
v_call: TRBV4-1
clone_size: few
d_call: NA

cdr3_aa: CASKRGPMLGIEAFF
cdr3_nt: TGTGCCAGCAAGAGGGGCCCGATGCTCGGAATTGAAGCTTTCTTT
j_call: TRBJ1-1
cdr3_length: 15
v_call: TRBV2
clone_size: once
d_call: NA

cdr3_aa: CASSPRPREDEQFF
cdr3_nt: TGTGCCAGCAGTCCTCGGCCAAGGGAGGATGAGCAGTTCTTC
j_call: TRBJ2-1
cdr3_length: 14
v_call: TRBV12-3/TRBV12-4
clone_size: NA
d_call: NA

cdr3_aa: CASSQDRYQETQYF
cdr3_nt: TGCGCCAGCAGCCAAGACAGGTACCAAGAGACCCAGTACTTC
j_call: TRBJ2-5
cdr3_length: 14
v_call: TRBV4-1
clone_size: few
d_call: NA

cdr3_aa: CASSFARRGPYEQYF
cdr3_nt: TGTGCCAGCAGTTTTGCCCGCAGGGGCCCCTACGAGCAGTACTTC
j_call: TRBJ2-7
cdr3_length: 15
v_call: TRBV27
clone_size: NA
d_call: NA

cdr3_aa: CASSSRSTVNTEAFF
cdr3_nt: TGCGCCAGCAGTTCCCGGTCCACGGTCAACACTGAAGCTTTCTTT
j_call: TRBJ1-1
cdr3_length: 15
v_call: TRBV5-1
clone_size: many
d_call: NA

cdr3_aa: CASGVSGISYNEQFF
cdr3_nt: TGTGCTAGTGGCGTTAGCGGGATCTCCTACAATGAGCAGTTCTTC
j_call: TRBJ2-1
cdr3_length: 15
v_call: TRBV12-5
clone_size: NA
d_call: TRBD2

cdr3_aa: CASSPRALAGYNEQFF
cdr3_nt: TGTGCCAGCAGCCCCAGGGCCCTAGCGGGTTACAATGAGCAGTTCTTC
j_call: TRBJ2-1
cdr3_length: 16
v_call: TRBV7-9
clone_size: NA
d_call: TRBD2

cdr3_aa: CASSLAQAGPYEQYF
cdr3_nt: TGTGCCAGCAGTTTAGCGCAGGCTGGGCCCTACGAGCAGTACTTC
j_call: TRBJ2-7
cdr3_length: 15
v_call: TRBV12-3/TRBV12-4
clone_size: NA
d_call: NA

cdr3_aa: CASSVSLVRGEQYF
cdr3_nt: TGTGCCAGCAGCGTCTCACTAGTTAGGGGGGAGCAGTACTTC
j_call: TRBJ2-7
cdr3_length: 14
v_call: TRBV9
clone_size: NA
d_call: NA

cdr3_aa: CASSQGFRTSGMRIRGYEQYF
cdr3_nt: TGCGCCAGCAGCCAAGGATTCCGGACTAGCGGGATGCGGATCAGGGGTTACGAGCAGTACTTC
j_call: TRBJ2-7
cdr3_length: 21
v_call: TRBV4-1
clone_size: NA
d_call: TRBD2

cdr3_aa: CASSLARQPTYEQYF
cdr3_nt: TGTGCCAGCAGCTTGGCGAGACAGCCAACCTACGAGCAGTACTTC
j_call: TRBJ2-7
cdr3_length: 15
v_call: TRBV7-9
clone_size: few
d_call: NA

cdr3_aa: CASSLERYEQYF
cdr3_nt: TGTGCCAGCAGCCTCGAGAGGTACGAGCAGTACTTC
j_call: TRBJ2-7
cdr3_length: 12
v_call: TRBV5-6
clone_size: few
d_call: NA

cdr3_aa: CASSARSVGTRSYNEQFF
cdr3_nt: TGCGCCAGCAGCGCCCGGTCTGTCGGGACTAGATCCTACAATGAGCAGTTCTTC
j_call: TRBJ2-1
cdr3_length: 18
v_call: TRBV5-1
clone_size: NA
d_call: TRBD2

cdr3_aa: CASSRSLSSYEQYF
cdr3_nt: TGTGCCAGCAGCCGAAGCCTCAGCTCCTACGAGCAGTACTTC
j_call: TRBJ2-7
cdr3_length: 14
v_call: TRBV3-1
clone_size: NA
d_call: NA

cdr3_aa: CASSRDRGIGGNTEAFF
cdr3_nt: TGTGCCAGCAGCCGGGACAGGGGTATAGGTGGGAACACTGAAGCTTTCTTT
j_call: TRBJ1-1
cdr3_length: 17
v_call: TRBV12-3/TRBV12-4
clone_size: few
d_call: TRBD1

cdr3_aa: CASSLGDRESSYNEQFF
cdr3_nt: TGCGCCAGCAGCTTGGGAGACAGGGAGAGCTCCTACAATGAGCAGTTCTTC
j_call: TRBJ2-1
cdr3_length: 17
v_call: TRBV5-1
clone_size: many
d_call: TRBD1

cdr3_aa: CASSPGQGSYEQYF
cdr3_nt: TGCGCCAGCAGTCCGGGACAGGGGTCTTACGAGCAGTACTTC
j_call: TRBJ2-7
cdr3_length: 14
v_call: TRBV4-1
clone_size: many
d_call: TRBD1

cdr3_aa: CASSLGGSGNYGYTF
cdr3_nt: TGCGCCAGCAGCTTGGGCGGTTCGGGGAACTATGGCTACACCTTC
j_call: TRBJ1-2
cdr3_length: 15
v_call: TRBV5-1
clone_size: NA
d_call: NA

cdr3_aa: CASSMIGRNEQYF
cdr3_nt: TGTGCCAGTAGTATGATTGGGAGGAATGAGCAGTACTTC
j_call: TRBJ2-7
cdr3_length: 13
v_call: TRBV19
clone_size: NA
d_call: NA

cdr3_aa: CASSLGGPLSEQYF
cdr3_nt: TGTGCCAGCTCATTAGGTGGCCCTCTCAGCGAGCAGTACTTC
j_call: TRBJ2-7
cdr3_length: 14
v_call: TRBV2
clone_size: NA
d_call: NA

cdr3_aa: CASSTYRGPKVAQYF
cdr3_nt: TGTGCCAGCAGCACCTACAGGGGGCCGAAAGTAGCTCAGTACTTC
j_call: TRBJ2-5
cdr3_length: 15
v_call: TRBV12-3/TRBV12-4
clone_size: NA
d_call: TRBD1

cdr3_aa: CASSFGGNEDTQYF
cdr3_nt: TGCGCCAGCAGCTTCGGCGGGAATGAGGATACGCAGTATTTT
j_call: TRBJ2-3
cdr3_length: 14
v_call: TRBV5-1
clone_size: few
d_call: NA

cdr3_aa: CASTSGLQETQYF
cdr3_nt: TGTGCCAGCACCTCGGGTCTCCAAGAGACCCAGTACTTC
j_call: TRBJ2-5
cdr3_length: 13
v_call: TRBV6-1
clone_size: NA
d_call: NA

cdr3_aa: CASSLGRQGSGGFSDTQYF
cdr3_nt: TGCGCCAGCAGCTTGGGACGACAAGGTTCCGGGGGCTTCTCAGATACGCAGTATTTT
j_call: TRBJ2-3
cdr3_length: 19
v_call: TRBV5-1
clone_size: once
d_call: NA

cdr3_aa: CSVTYSLGGYTF
cdr3_nt: TGCAGCGTGACCTACTCTCTGGGTGGCTACACCTTC
j_call: TRBJ1-2
cdr3_length: 12
v_call: TRBV29-1
clone_size: NA
d_call: NA

cdr3_aa: CASSLGLAVLEQYF
cdr3_nt: TGTGCCAGCAGCCTGGGACTAGCGGTGTTGGAGCAGTACTTC
j_call: TRBJ2-7
cdr3_length: 14
v_call: TRBV6-2/TRBV6-3
clone_size: NA
d_call: TRBD2

cdr3_aa: CASSYLQTGQETQYF
cdr3_nt: TGTGCCAGCAGTTACTTACAGACAGGGCAAGAGACCCAGTACTTC
j_call: TRBJ2-5
cdr3_length: 15
v_call: TRBV6-5
clone_size: NA
d_call: TRBD1

cdr3_aa: CASSLLGLAWDGDTQYF
cdr3_nt: TGCGCCAGCAGCTTGTTGGGACTAGCGTGGGACGGAGATACGCAGTATTTT
j_call: TRBJ2-3
cdr3_length: 17
v_call: TRBV5-1
clone_size: few
d_call: TRBD2

cdr3_aa: CASSVDRVADTQYF
cdr3_nt: TGTGCCAGCAGCGTCGACAGGGTAGCAGATACGCAGTATTTT
j_call: TRBJ2-3
cdr3_length: 14
v_call: TRBV7-9
clone_size: NA
d_call: TRBD1

cdr3_aa: CASSQDSPVPYEQYF
cdr3_nt: TGTGCCAGCAGCCAAGATAGCCCAGTCCCCTACGAGCAGTACTTC
j_call: TRBJ2-7
cdr3_length: 15
v_call: TRBV4-2
clone_size: few
d_call: NA

cdr3_aa: CASSLELVGYEQYF
cdr3_nt: TGCGCCAGCAGCTTGGAACTAGTCGGCTACGAGCAGTACTTC
j_call: TRBJ2-7
cdr3_length: 14
v_call: TRBV5-1
clone_size: many
d_call: NA

cdr3_aa: CASTVLEDGDTQYF
cdr3_nt: TGTGCCAGTACGGTACTGGAGGATGGAGATACGCAGTATTTT
j_call: TRBJ2-3
cdr3_length: 14
v_call: TRBV19
clone_size: NA
d_call: NA

cdr3_aa: CASRWTGAETQYF
cdr3_nt: TGCGCCAGCAGATGGACAGGGGCGGAGACCCAGTACTTC
j_call: TRBJ2-5
cdr3_length: 13
v_call: TRBV5-1
clone_size: few
d_call: TRBD1

cdr3_aa: CASRVAGGNRNEQFF
cdr3_nt: TGTGCCAGCAGGGTAGCGGGAGGGAACCGCAATGAGCAGTTCTTC
j_call: TRBJ2-1
cdr3_length: 15
v_call: TRBV25-1
clone_size: NA
d_call: TRBD2

cdr3_aa: CASSYGLAATDTQYF
cdr3_nt: TGTGCCAGCAGTTACGGACTAGCGGCCACAGATACGCAGTATTTT
j_call: TRBJ2-3
cdr3_length: 15
v_call: TRBV7-3
clone_size: NA
d_call: TRBD2

cdr3_aa: CASSFVVAGNYEQYF
cdr3_nt: TGTGCCAGCAGTTTCGTTGTAGCGGGAAACTACGAGCAGTACTTC
j_call: TRBJ2-7
cdr3_length: 15
v_call: TRBV12-3/TRBV12-4
clone_size: NA
d_call: TRBD2

cdr3_aa: CASSRDRGPGELFF
cdr3_nt: TGTGCCAGCAGTCGGGACAGGGGGCCCGGGGAGCTGTTTTTT
j_call: TRBJ2-2
cdr3_length: 14
v_call: TRBV9
clone_size: NA
d_call: TRBD1

cdr3_aa: CASHRGQETQYF
cdr3_nt: TGCGCCAGCCATCGGGGCCAAGAGACCCAGTACTTC
j_call: TRBJ2-5
cdr3_length: 12
v_call: TRBV5-1
clone_size: few
d_call: NA

cdr3_aa: CASSQGYEGLKKADTQYF
cdr3_nt: TGTGCCAGCAGCCAAGGATATGAGGGTCTAAAGAAGGCAGATACGCAGTATTTT
j_call: TRBJ2-3
cdr3_length: 18
v_call: TRBV3-1
clone_size: NA
d_call: NA

cdr3_aa: CASSLEAGGAYEQYF
cdr3_nt: TGTGCCAGCAGCTTAGAAGCAGGGGGAGCCTACGAGCAGTACTTC
j_call: TRBJ2-7
cdr3_length: 15
v_call: TRBV7-9
clone_size: NA
d_call: TRBD1

cdr3_aa: CASSARRTGDGYGYTF
cdr3_nt: TGTGCCAGCAGCGCTCGGCGGACCGGGGATGGCTATGGCTACACCTTC
j_call: TRBJ1-2
cdr3_length: 16
v_call: TRBV7-9
clone_size: few
d_call: NA

cdr3_aa: CVSGAGSGANVLTF
cdr3_nt: TGTGTGAGCGGTGCGGGGTCTGGGGCCAACGTCCTGACTTTT
j_call: TRBJ2-6
cdr3_length: 14
v_call: TRBV9
clone_size: NA
d_call: NA

cdr3_aa: CASSLQGAEYGYTF
cdr3_nt: TGTGCCAGCAGTTTACAGGGGGCTGAATATGGCTACACCTTC
j_call: TRBJ1-2
cdr3_length: 14
v_call: TRBV27
clone_size: NA
d_call: TRBD1

cdr3_aa: CASSSRSMLGRDSKNIQYF
cdr3_nt: TGTGCCAGCTCATCCAGAAGTATGCTCGGGAGAGATAGTAAAAACATTCAGTACTTC
j_call: TRBJ2-4
cdr3_length: 19
v_call: TRBV18
clone_size: NA
d_call: NA

cdr3_aa: CASSLALPRVEEQFF
cdr3_nt: TGTGCCAGCAGCTTAGCGCTCCCCAGGGTGGAGGAGCAGTTCTTC
j_call: TRBJ2-1
cdr3_length: 15
v_call: TRBV7-8
clone_size: few
d_call: NA

cdr3_aa: CASSFSGSTGELFF
cdr3_nt: TGTGCCAGCAGCTTCAGCGGGAGCACCGGGGAGCTGTTTTTT
j_call: TRBJ2-2
cdr3_length: 14
v_call: TRBV7-7
clone_size: many
d_call: TRBD2

cdr3_aa: CATSRTGTGNTEAFF
cdr3_nt: TGTGCCACCAGCAGAACGGGGACAGGGAACACTGAAGCTTTCTTT
j_call: TRBJ1-1
cdr3_length: 15
v_call: TRBV15
clone_size: NA
d_call: TRBD1